The present TCR beta chain was sequenced within a study of shared clonotypes between healthy human individuals. Whole-study results and caveats: Naive subsets generally exceeded memory subsets in estimated richness.

Produced via immunoSEQ multiplex PCR; TCRdb's table is partial and in-frame only. The table has some 1,100,000 clones, 70% to 80% seen once. Into CD45RA+ naive and CD45RA-negative memory subsets, the CD4+ cells were split. As to this clone: The target antigen is unknown.

The CDR3 runs 16 residues. Trimming stripped 5 bases from V and 3 bases from J, with 19 bases between. Germline CDR1 LNHDA, CDR2 SQIVND (reference sequence). The chain recombines TRBV19 with TRBJ1-2, with TRBD1 as a possible D gene (6 bases). The specimen sequenced was memory CD4+ T cells from PBMCs. The subset: CD45RA-negative fraction. This TCR was recovered from a man younger than 35 in good health. Some clones in this sample may be carry-over from other donors' samples. The CDR3 region is CASSGFTTGFHYGYTF. The DNA for the CDR3 is TGTGCCAGTAGTGGTTTCACAACAGGGTTTCACTATGGCTACACCTTC.